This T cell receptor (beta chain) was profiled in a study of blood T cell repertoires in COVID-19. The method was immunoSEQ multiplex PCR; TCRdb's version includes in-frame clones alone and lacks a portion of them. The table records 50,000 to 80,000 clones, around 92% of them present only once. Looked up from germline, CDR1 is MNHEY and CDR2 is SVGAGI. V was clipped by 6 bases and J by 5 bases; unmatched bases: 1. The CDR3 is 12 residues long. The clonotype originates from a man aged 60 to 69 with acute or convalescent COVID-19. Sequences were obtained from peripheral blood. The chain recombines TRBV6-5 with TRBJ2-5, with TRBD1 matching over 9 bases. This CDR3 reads CASSGTGETQYF. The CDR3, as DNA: TGTGCCAGCAGCGGGACAGGGGAGACCCAGTACTTC.